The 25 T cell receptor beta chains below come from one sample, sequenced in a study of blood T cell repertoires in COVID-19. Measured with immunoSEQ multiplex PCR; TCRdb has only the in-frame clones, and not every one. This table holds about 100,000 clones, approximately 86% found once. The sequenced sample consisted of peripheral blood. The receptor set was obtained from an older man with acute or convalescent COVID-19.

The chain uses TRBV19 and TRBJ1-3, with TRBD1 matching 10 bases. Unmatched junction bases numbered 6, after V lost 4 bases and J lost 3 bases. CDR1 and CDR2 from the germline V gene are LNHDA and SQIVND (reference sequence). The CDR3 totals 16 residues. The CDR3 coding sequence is TGTGCCAGTAGTACGACCGGGACAGGGGTTGGAAACACCATATATTTT. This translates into CASSTTGTGVGNTIYF.

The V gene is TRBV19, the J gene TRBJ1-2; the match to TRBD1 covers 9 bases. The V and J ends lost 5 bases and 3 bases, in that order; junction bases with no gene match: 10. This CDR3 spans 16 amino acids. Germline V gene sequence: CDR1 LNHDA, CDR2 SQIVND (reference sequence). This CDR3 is CASSPPAGQGDYGYTF. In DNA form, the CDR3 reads TGTGCCAGTAGTCCCCCCGCGGGACAGGGAGACTATGGCTACACCTTC.

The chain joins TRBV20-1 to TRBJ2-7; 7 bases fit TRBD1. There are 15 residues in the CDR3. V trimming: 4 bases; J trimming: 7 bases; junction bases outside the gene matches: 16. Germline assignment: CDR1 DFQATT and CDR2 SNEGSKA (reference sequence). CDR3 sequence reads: CSAIDTGTAIREQYF. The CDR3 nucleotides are TGCAGTGCTATTGACACCGGGACAGCGATACGAGAGCAGTACTTC.

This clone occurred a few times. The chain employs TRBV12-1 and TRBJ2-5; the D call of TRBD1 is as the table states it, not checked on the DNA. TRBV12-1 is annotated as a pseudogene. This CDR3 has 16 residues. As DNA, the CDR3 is TGTGCCAGCAGCTTAGGGGACGGACAGTACCAAGAGACCCAGTACTTC. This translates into CASSLGDGQYQETQYF.

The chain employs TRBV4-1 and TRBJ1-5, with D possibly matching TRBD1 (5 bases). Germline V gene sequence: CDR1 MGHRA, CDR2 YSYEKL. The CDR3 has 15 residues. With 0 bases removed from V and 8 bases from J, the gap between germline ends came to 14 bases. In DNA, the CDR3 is TGCGCCAGCAGCCAAGATCTCGGGAGGGGAAAGCCCCAGCATTTT. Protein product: CASSQDLGRGKPQHF.

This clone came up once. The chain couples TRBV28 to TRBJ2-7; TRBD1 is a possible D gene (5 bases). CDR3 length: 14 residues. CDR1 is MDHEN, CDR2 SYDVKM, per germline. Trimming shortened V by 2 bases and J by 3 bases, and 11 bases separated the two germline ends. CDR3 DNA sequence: TGTGCCAGCAGTTTAATCGACAGAAACTACGAGCAGTACTTC. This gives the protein CASSLIDRNYEQYF. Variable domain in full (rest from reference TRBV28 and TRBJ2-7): DVKVTQSSRYLVKRTGEKVFLECVQDMDHENMFWYRQDPGLGLRLIYFSYDVKMKEKGDIPEGYSVSREKKERFSLILESASTNQTSMYLCASSLIDRNYEQYFGPGTRLTVT.

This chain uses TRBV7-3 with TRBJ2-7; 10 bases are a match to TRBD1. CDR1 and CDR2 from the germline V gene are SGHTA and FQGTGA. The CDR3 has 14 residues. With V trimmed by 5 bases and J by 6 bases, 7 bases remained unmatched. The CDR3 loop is CASSVGQGKFEQYF. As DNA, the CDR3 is TGTGCCAGCAGCGTGGGACAGGGGAAGTTCGAGCAGTACTTC.

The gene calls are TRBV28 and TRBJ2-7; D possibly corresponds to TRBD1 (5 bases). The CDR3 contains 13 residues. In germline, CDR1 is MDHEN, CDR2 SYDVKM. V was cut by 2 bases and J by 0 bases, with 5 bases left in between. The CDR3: CASSLDSSYEQYF. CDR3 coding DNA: TGTGCCAGCAGTTTAGACAGCTCCTACGAGCAGTACTTC.

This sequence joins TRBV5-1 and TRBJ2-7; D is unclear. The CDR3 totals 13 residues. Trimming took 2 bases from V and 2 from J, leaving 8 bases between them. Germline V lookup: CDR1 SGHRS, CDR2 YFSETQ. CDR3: CASSLQSTYEQYF. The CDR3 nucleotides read TGCGCCAGCAGCTTACAGTCGACCTACGAGCAGTACTTC.

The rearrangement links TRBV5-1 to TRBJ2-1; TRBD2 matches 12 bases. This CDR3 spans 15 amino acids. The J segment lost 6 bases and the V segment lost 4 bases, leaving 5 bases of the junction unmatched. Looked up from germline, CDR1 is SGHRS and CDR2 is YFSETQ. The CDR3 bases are TGCGCCAGCAGCCGTTCTAGCGGGAGGGGCAATGAGCAGTTCTTC. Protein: CASSRSSGRGNEQFF.

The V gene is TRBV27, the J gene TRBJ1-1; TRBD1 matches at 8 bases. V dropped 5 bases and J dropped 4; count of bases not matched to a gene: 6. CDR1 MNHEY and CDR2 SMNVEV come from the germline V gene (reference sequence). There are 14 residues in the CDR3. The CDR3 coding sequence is TGTGCCAGCAGTGCCGCTGGACAGGGCACTGAAGCTTTCTTT. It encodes CASSAAGQGTEAFF.

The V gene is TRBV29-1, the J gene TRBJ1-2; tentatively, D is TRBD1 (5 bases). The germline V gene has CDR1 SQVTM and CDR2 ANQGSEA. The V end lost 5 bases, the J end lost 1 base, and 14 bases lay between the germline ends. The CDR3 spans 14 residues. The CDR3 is CSVTTTELNYGYTF. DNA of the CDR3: TGCAGCGTTACAACGACAGAGCTTAACTATGGCTACACCTTC.

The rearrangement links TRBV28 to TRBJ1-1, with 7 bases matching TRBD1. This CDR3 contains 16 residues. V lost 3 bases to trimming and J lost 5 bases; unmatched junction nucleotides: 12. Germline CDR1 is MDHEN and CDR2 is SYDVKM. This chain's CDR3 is CASSFNRGYGLTEAFF. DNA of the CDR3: TGTGCCAGCAGTTTCAACAGGGGCTACGGGTTGACTGAAGCTTTCTTT.

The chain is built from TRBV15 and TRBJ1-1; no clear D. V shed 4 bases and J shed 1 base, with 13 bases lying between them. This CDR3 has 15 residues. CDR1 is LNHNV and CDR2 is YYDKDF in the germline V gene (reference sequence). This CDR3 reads CATSIGLSSNTEAFF. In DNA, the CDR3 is TGTGCCACCAGCATAGGACTTAGTTCGAACACTGAAGCTTTCTTT.

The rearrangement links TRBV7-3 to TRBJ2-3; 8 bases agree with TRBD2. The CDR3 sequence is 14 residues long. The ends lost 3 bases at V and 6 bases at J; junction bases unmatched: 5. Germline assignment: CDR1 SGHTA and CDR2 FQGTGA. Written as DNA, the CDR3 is TGTGCCAGCAGCTTTGCGGGAGGCCGGGATACGCAGTATTTT. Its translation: CASSFAGGRDTQYF.

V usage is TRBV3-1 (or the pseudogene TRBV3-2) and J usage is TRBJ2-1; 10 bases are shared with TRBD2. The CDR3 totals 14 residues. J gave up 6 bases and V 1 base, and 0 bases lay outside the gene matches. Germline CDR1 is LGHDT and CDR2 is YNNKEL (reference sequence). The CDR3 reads CASSQVAGGNEQFF. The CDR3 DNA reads TGTGCCAGCAGCCAAGTAGCGGGAGGCAATGAGCAGTTCTTC.

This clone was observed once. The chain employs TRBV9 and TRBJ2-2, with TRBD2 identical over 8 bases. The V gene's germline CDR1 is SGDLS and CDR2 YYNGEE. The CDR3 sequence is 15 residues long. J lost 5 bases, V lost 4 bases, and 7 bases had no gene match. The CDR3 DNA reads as TGTGCCAGCAGCCTTCCGGGCGGGAGGACCGGGGAGCTGTTTTTT. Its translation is CASSLPGGRTGELFF.

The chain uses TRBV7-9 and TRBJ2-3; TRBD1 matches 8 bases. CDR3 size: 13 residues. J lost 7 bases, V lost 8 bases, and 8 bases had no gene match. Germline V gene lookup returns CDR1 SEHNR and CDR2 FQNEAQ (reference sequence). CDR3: CASRQGASYTQYF. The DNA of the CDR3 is TGTGCCAGCCGCCAGGGGGCTTCGTATACGCAGTATTTT.

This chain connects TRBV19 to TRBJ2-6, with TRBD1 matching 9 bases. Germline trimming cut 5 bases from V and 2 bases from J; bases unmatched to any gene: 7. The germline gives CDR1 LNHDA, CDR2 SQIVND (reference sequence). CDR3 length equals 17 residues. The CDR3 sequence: CASSPRQGDAGANVLTF. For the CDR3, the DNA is TGTGCCAGTAGTCCCAGACAGGGGGACGCTGGGGCCAACGTCCTGACTTTC.

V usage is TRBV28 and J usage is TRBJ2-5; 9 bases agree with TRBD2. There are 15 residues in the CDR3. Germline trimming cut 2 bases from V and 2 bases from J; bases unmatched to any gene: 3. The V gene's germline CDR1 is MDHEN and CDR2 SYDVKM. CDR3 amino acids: CASSLSLAGQETQYF. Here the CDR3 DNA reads TGTGCCAGCAGTTTAAGCCTAGCGGGGCAAGAGACCCAGTACTTC.

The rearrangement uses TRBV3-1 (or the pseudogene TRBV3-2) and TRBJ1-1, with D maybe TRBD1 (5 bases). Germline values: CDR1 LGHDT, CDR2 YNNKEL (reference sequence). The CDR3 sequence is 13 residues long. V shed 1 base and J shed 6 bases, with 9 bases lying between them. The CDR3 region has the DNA TGTGCCAGCAGCCAAGGGGGGGTCCCTGAAGCTTTCTTT. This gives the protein CASSQGGVPEAFF.

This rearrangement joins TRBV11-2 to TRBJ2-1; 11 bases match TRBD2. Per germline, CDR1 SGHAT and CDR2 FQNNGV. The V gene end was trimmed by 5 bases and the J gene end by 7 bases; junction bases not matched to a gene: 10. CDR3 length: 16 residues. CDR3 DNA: TGTGCCAGCAGCCCTCTCACTAGCGGGAGTGTTAATGAGCAGTTCTTC. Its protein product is CASSPLTSGSVNEQFF.

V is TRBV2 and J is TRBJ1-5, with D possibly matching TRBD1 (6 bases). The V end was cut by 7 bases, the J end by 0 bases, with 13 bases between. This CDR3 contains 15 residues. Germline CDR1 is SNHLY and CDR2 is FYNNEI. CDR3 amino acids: CASNSGTPSNQPQHF. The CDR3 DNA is TGTGCCAGCAACTCCGGGACACCTAGCAATCAGCCCCAGCATTTT.

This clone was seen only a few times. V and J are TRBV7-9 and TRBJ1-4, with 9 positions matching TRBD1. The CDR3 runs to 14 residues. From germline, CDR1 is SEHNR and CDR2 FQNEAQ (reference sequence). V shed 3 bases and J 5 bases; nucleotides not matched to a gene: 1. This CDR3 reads CASSFDRGNEKLFF. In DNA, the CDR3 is TGTGCCAGCAGCTTCGACAGGGGGAATGAAAAACTGTTTTTT.

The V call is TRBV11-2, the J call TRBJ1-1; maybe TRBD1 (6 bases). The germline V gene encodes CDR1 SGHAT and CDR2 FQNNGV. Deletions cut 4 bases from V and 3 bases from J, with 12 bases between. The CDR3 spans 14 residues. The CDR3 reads CASSSLGAYTEAFF. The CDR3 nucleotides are TGTGCCAGCAGCTCCTTGGGGGCATACACTGAAGCTTTCTTT.